These T cell receptor beta chains were read from a single sample in a study of cytomegalovirus exposure and HLA in healthy donors. TCRdb's table, derived via immunoSEQ multiplex PCR, lists solely in-frame clones and lacks some. The sample has roughly 190,000 clones, 79% seen once. Sequencing input: PBMCs. The source of these receptors is a woman aged 18-35 years in good health and CMV-seronegative. Each CDR3 is given with its conserved first and last residue. A D gene is named only where the DNA matches it firmly. Only some rows state a clone size, as once, few, many or a class for expanded clones.

- | TRBJ2-7 | TRBV11-2 | TRBD2 | CASSSLAGLSYEQYF | TGTGCCAGCAGTTCCTTAGCGGGGCTCTCCTACGAGCAGTACTTC
- | TRBJ1-1 | TRBV30 | - | CAWSRGKGTEAFF | TGTGCCTGGAGTCGAGGGAAGGGCACTGAAGCTTTCTTT
- | TRBJ2-3 | TRBV9 | TRBD2 | CASSTSGTSGLTDTQYF | TGTGCCAGCAGCACCTCCGGGACTAGCGGGTTGACAGATACGCAGTATTTT
- | TRBJ1-2 | TRBV6-5 | - | CASSQRGTANYGYTF | TGTGCCAGCAGCCAACGGGGGACCGCGAACTATGGCTACACCTTC
- | TRBJ2-7 | TRBV2 | TRBD1 | CASSEGQVGPF | TGTGCCAGCAGTGAGGGACAGGTTGGGCCCTTC
- | TRBJ1-5 | TRBV30 | - | CAWSAGGNSNQPQHF | TGTGCCTGGAGTGCGGGAGGGAATAGCAATCAGCCCCAGCATTTT
- | TRBJ2-5 | TRBV7-9 | TRBD1 | CASSLEDRVETQYF | TGTGCCAGCAGCTTAGAGGACAGGGTAGAGACCCAGTACTTC
once | TRBJ2-5 | TRBV7-7 | - | CASSFAAGGETQYF | TGTGCCAGCAGCTTCGCCGCAGGAGGGGAAACCCAGTACTTC
few | TRBJ2-7 | TRBV19 | - | CASTGGAEQYF | TGTGCCAGTACCGGAGGGGCCGAGCAGTACTTC
- | TRBJ1-6 | TRBV9 | - | CASSVDGTDYSPLHF | TGTGCCAGCAGCGTAGATGGGACTGACTATTCACCCCTCCACTTT
- | TRBJ2-7 | TRBV5-1 | TRBD1 | CASSRGQGNYEQYF | TGCGCCAGCAGCCGGGGACAGGGGAACTACGAGCAGTACTTC
few | TRBJ1-4 | TRBV13 | - | CASSLRFGGEKLFF | TGTGCCAGCAGCTTACGGTTCGGGGGGGAAAAACTGTTTTTT
few | TRBJ1-1 | TRBV4-1 | - | CASSQVFGQMNTEAFF | TGCGCCAGCAGCCAAGTCTTCGGACAAATGAACACTGAAGCTTTCTTT
- | TRBJ1-6 | TRBV11-1 | TRBD1 | CASSSPTRGRSPLHF | TGTGCCAGCAGCTCACCGACCAGGGGGAGATCACCCCTCCACTTT
- | TRBJ2-2 | TRBV7-3 | - | CASSLIADTGELFF | TGTGCCAGCAGCTTAATAGCGGACACCGGGGAGCTGTTTTTT
- | TRBJ2-1 | TRBV19 | TRBD1 | CASSIEGQVNNGQFF | TGTGCCAGTAGTATAGAGGGACAGGTTAATAATGGGCAGTTCTTC
- | TRBJ1-5 | TRBV19 | - | CASSMVDQPQHF | TGTGCCAGTAGTATGGTAGATCAGCCCCAGCATTTT
- | TRBJ1-1 | TRBV7-9 | - | CASSLAIGATEAFF | TGTGCCAGCAGCTTAGCGATCGGAGCCACTGAAGCTTTCTTT
- | TRBJ1-6 | TRBV4-2 | - | CASSQDTYSPLHF | TGTGCCAGCAGCCAAGATACTTATTCACCCCTCCACTTT
- | TRBJ1-4 | TRBV27 | TRBD1 | CASSSGTGTNEKLFF | TGTGCCAGCAGTTCCGGGACAGGGACTAATGAAAAACTGTTTTTT
- | TRBJ2-2 | TRBV5-6 | - | CASSQLEGVGTGELFF | TGTGCCAGCAGCCAACTGGAGGGCGTTGGCACCGGGGAGCTGTTTTTT
- | TRBJ2-7 | TRBV5-1 | TRBD1 | CASSSDRGRYEQYF | TGCGCCAGCAGTTCCGACAGGGGAAGATACGAGCAGTACTTC
- | TRBJ2-7 | TRBV29-1 | TRBD1 | CSVGRTGVNEQYF | TGCAGCGTGGGAAGGACAGGGGTGAACGAGCAGTACTTC
- | TRBJ2-1 | TRBV14 | TRBD2 | CASSQGGPGLAGVLRTDDEQFF | TGTGCCAGCAGCCAAGGAGGACCTGGACTAGCGGGAGTTCTTCGGACGGACGATGAGCAGTTCTTC
- | TRBJ1-1 | TRBV6-5 | TRBD1 | CASSRGQETEAFF | TGTGCCAGCAGTAGAGGACAGGAAACTGAAGCTTTCTTT
- | TRBJ2-3 | TRBV2 | - | CASGPNEVDTQYF | TGTGCCAGCGGCCCAAACGAGGTTGATACGCAGTATTTT
- | TRBJ2-2 | TRBV9 | TRBD2 | CASSGRRGGTSGTTGELFF | TGTGCCAGCAGCGGACGGAGGGGTGGGACTAGCGGCACTACCGGGGAGCTGTTTTTT
- | TRBJ2-1 | TRBV9 | - | CASSGGEQFF | TGTGCCAGCAGTGGAGGTGAGCAGTTCTTC
- | TRBJ1-3 | TRBV28 | - | CASSLGGAAPGNTIYF | TGTGCCAGCAGTTTGGGGGGGGCCGCACCTGGAAACACCATATATTTT
- | TRBJ1-6 | TRBV28 | TRBD1 | CASSLLLGQGSPLHF | TGTGCCAGCAGTTTATTACTCGGACAGGGCTCACCCCTCCACTTT
- | TRBJ2-7 | TRBV16 | TRBD2 | CASSSGGQSEQYF | TGTGCCAGCTCCTCGGGAGGACAAAGCGAGCAGTACTTC
- | TRBJ2-7 | TRBV27 | - | CASSSSVSYEQYF | TGTGCCAGCAGTTCTAGCGTCTCCTACGAGCAGTACTTC
few | TRBJ1-3 | TRBV28 | TRBD1 | CASSSPDRGRGNTIYF | TGTGCCAGCAGTTCCCCGGACAGGGGACGCGGAAACACCATATATTTT
- | TRBJ2-1 | TRBV10-1 | - | CASSVHGSGAYNEQFF | TGCGCCAGCAGCGTTCACGGTAGCGGCGCCTACAATGAGCAGTTCTTC
- | TRBJ2-7 | TRBV7-6 | TRBD2 | CASSQDLGPSGSYEQYF | TGTGCCAGCAGCCAAGACTTAGGCCCTAGCGGATCCTACGAGCAGTACTTC
- | TRBJ2-2 | TRBV7-7 | TRBD1 | CASSSQGAGGELFF | TGTGCTAGCAGCTCACAGGGGGCTGGCGGGGAGCTGTTTTTT